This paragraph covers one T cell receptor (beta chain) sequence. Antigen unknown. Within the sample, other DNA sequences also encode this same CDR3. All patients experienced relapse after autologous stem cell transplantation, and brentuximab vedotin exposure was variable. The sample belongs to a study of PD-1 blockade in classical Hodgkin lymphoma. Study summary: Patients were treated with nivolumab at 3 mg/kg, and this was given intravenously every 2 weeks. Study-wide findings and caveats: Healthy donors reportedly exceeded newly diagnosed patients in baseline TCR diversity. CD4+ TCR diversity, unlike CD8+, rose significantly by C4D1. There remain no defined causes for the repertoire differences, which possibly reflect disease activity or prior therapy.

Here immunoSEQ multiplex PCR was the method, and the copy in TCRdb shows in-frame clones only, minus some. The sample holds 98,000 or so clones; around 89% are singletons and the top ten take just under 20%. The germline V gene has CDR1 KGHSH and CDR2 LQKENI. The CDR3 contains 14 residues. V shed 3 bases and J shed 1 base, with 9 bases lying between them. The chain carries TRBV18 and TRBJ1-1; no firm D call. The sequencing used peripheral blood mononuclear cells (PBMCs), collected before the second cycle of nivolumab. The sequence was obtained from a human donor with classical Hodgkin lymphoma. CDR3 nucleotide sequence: TGTGCCAGCTCACCCCTTGCGGGGAACACTGAAGCTTTCTTT. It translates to CASSPLAGNTEAFF. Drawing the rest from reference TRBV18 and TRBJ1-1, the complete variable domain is NAGVMQNPRHLVRRRGQEARLRCSPMKGHSHVYWYRQLPEEGLKFMVYLQKENIIDESGMPKERFSAEFPKEGPSILRIQQVVRGDSAAYFCASSPLAGNTEAFFGQGTRLTVV.